The 7 T cell receptor beta chains below come from one sample, sequenced in a study of blood T cell repertoires in COVID-19. TCRdb's copy holds only in-frame clones and misses some; the assay was immunoSEQ multiplex PCR. The sample holds over 350,000 clones; 87% are singletons and the top ten take approximately 2%. The sequencing sample was made of PBMCs or T cells enriched from blood (not recorded which). The receptors derive from a woman younger than 30 with acute COVID-19.

The rearrangement uses TRBV6-6 and TRBJ2-1, with 9 bases aligning to TRBD2. V gave up 0 bases and J gave up 8 bases; unmatched junction bases: 8. Germline loops: CDR1 MNHNY, CDR2 SVGAGI (reference sequence). The CDR3 sequence is 16 residues long. The CDR3 sequence: CASSYSLAGGYDEQFF. The CDR3 coding sequence is TGTGCCAGCAGTTACTCACTAGCGGGTGGGTACGATGAGCAGTTCTTC.

The CDR3 region is CASSSLREVNYGYTF. CDR3 in DNA: TGTGCCAGCAGCTCGCTCCGGGAGGTTAACTATGGCTACACCTTC. V usage is TRBV7-9 and J usage is TRBJ1-2; D is uncertain. Trimming shortened V by 4 bases and J by 1 base, and 13 bases separated the two germline ends. The length of the CDR3 is 15 residues. Germline V gene sequence: CDR1 SEHNR, CDR2 FQNEAQ (reference sequence).

The chain has TRBV12-5 and TRBJ2-4; no firm D call. Germline CDR1 reads LGHNT; CDR2 reads FRNRAP. Trimming shortened V by 2 bases and J by 10 bases, and 3 bases separated the two germline ends. The CDR3 length is 10 residues. In DNA form, the CDR3 reads TGTGCTAGTGGTTTGCCGATTCAGTACTTC. Its translation is CASGLPIQYF.

The chain has TRBV7-2 and TRBJ1-6; 7 bases match TRBD1. Germline loops: CDR1 SGHTA, CDR2 FQGNSA. The V and J ends lost 10 bases and 8 bases, in that order; junction bases with no gene match: 17. This CDR3 has 16 residues. DNA of the CDR3: TGTGCCATTAAGGGGGCCCCCCCGAGGGGGGATTCACCCCTCCACTTT. It yields the protein CAIKGAPPRGDSPLHF.

The chain couples TRBV2 to TRBJ2-7; no reliable D call. V gave up 4 bases and J gave up 1 base, with 11 bases separating them. This CDR3 contains 14 residues. Germline V gene sequence: CDR1 SNHLY, CDR2 FYNNEI. The CDR3 is CASSVGHESYEQYF. The CDR3 bases are TGTGCCAGCAGTGTCGGTCATGAATCCTACGAGCAGTACTTC. The full variable domain, with the rest looked up from reference TRBV2 and TRBJ2-7, is EPEVTQTPSHQVTQMGQEVILRCVPISNHLYFYWYRQILGQKVEFLVSFYNNEISEKSEIFDDQFSVERPDGSNFTLKIRSTKLEDSAMYFCASSVGHESYEQYFGPGTRLTVT.

The chain links TRBV27 to TRBJ2-1, with D maybe TRBD1 (6 bases). CDR1 and CDR2 from the germline V gene are MNHEY and SMNVEV (reference sequence). The CDR3 spans 14 residues. Trimming stripped 6 bases from V and 10 bases from J, with 19 bases between. The CDR3 sequence is CASSLGGPQGEQFF. Here the CDR3 DNA reads TGTGCCAGCAGCTTAGGCGGTCCCCAGGGGGAGCAGTTCTTC.

The chain is built from TRBV4-3 and TRBJ2-7, with 9 bases lining up with TRBD2. This CDR3 is 15 amino acids long. V gave up 1 base and J gave up 3 bases; unmatched junction bases: 4. Germline lookup yields CDR1 LGHNA and CDR2 YSLEER. CDR3 in DNA: TGCGCCAGCAGCCAAGGGACTAGCGTTCACTACGAGCAGTACTTC. Encoded protein: CASSQGTSVHYEQYF.